What follows are 24 T cell receptor beta chains derived from one specimen sequenced in a study of T-cell reconstitution after alpha-beta-depleted transplantation in children. The authors prepared the TCRbeta library with unique molecular identifiers. In TCRdb, the PCR reads were re-called with MiXCR into one record per CDR3 protein. The sample contains approximately 640,000 distinct CDR3 sequences, 15% to 20% of which appear only once. The sequencing here drew on PBMCs from the stem cell graft donor, taken from the stem cell graft. The receptors here all came from a human donor who donated a stem cell graft to a child with acute myeloid leukemia.

This clonotype was observed at least ten times. V and J are TRBV20-1 and TRBJ2-3; possible D gene TRBD2, 5 bases. The CDR3 has 14 amino acids. Germline V lookup: CDR1 DFQATT, CDR2 SNEGSKA (reference sequence). Trimming cost V 6 bases and J 4 bases, with 17 bases left between them. For the CDR3, the DNA is TGCAGTGCCCGAACGCGGGTGGAGGCAGATACGCAGTATTTT. Translation: CSARTRVEADTQYF.

This clonotype came up many times. The chain joins TRBV29-1 to TRBJ2-2; 8 nucleotides line up with TRBD1. V was clipped by 3 bases and J by 0 bases; unmatched bases: 9. Germline V gene lookup returns CDR1 SQVTM and CDR2 ANQGSEA. This CDR3 region has 17 residues. The CDR3 region has the DNA TGCAGCGTTGAGAGGTGGACGACAGGGGCGAACACCGGGGAGCTGTTTTTT. Amino acid sequence: CSVERWTTGANTGELFF.

This clonotype has more than one count but fewer than ten. The chain employs TRBV7-2 and TRBJ2-3; tentatively, D is TRBD2 (7 bases). V was pared by 3 bases and J by 4 bases, with 14 bases between. This CDR3 spans 15 amino acids. Per the germline V gene, CDR1 is SGHTA and CDR2 is FQGNSA. In DNA, the CDR3 is TGTGCCAGCAGCTTCGGGGGGCCGGGTCCAGATACGCAGTATTTT. This codes for CASSFGGPGPDTQYF. Full variable domain (remainder filled in from reference TRBV7-2 and TRBJ2-3): GAGVSQSPSNKVTEKGKDVELRCDPISGHTALYWYRQSLGQGLEFLIYFQGNSAPDKSGLPSDRFSAERTGGSVSTLTIQRTQQEDSAVYLCASSFGGPGPDTQYFGPGTRLTVL.

The V call is TRBV29-1, the J call TRBJ2-3; 7 positions agree with TRBD2. The germline gives CDR1 SQVTM, CDR2 ANQGSEA. V trimming: 4 bases; J trimming: 2 bases; junction bases outside the gene matches: 9. The CDR3 loop spans 15 amino acids. The CDR3 region has the DNA TGCAGCGTTGCTGGTGCGGGGGAGATCACAGATACGCAGTATTTT. Its protein product is CSVAGAGEITDTQYF.

The gene calls are TRBV29-1 and TRBJ1-1; 7 bases agree with TRBD1. The CDR3 loop spans 15 amino acids. The germline gives CDR1 SQVTM, CDR2 ANQGSEA. Trimming at V came to 0 bases and at J to 1 base, leaving 5 bases not matched to a gene. CDR3 in amino acids: CSVEDPGGRNTEAFF. The CDR3 DNA reads as TGCAGCGTTGAAGATCCAGGGGGGAGGAACACTGAAGCTTTCTTT.

This clonotype was recorded many times. V and J are TRBV20-1 and TRBJ2-1; D possibly uses TRBD1 or TRBD2 (6 bases each). Germline V gene lookup returns CDR1 DFQATT and CDR2 SNEGSKA (reference sequence). The CDR3 length is 13 residues. Trimming stripped 3 bases from V and 8 bases from J, with 14 bases between. CDR3 protein: CSASWGAGDEQFF. Written as DNA, the CDR3 is TGCAGTGCTAGTTGGGGGGCGGGCGATGAGCAGTTCTTC.

This clonotype showed up many times. The chain combines TRBV29-1 with TRBJ2-2; the D gene is possibly TRBD1 (6 bases). Germline lookup yields CDR1 SQVTM and CDR2 ANQGSEA. The CDR3 covers 15 residues. V lost 4 bases, J lost 0 bases, and 12 bases lay in between. In nucleotides, the CDR3 is TGCAGCGTTGGAAGACAGGCCTCGAACACCGGGGAGCTGTTTTTT. This encodes CSVGRQASNTGELFF.

Points on this clonotype: With a much larger clone just one base away, this may be a read error. The rearrangement joins TRBV12-3 or TRBV12-4 to TRBJ2-5; 7 bases agree with TRBD2. This CDR3 is 13 amino acids long. With 5 bases clipped from V and 7 bases from J, the junction kept 7 bases outside the gene matches. CDR3 DNA sequence: TGTGCCAGCAGTCCTAGACAGCGGGGGACCCAGTACTTC. Its protein is CASSPRQRGTQYF.

The gene calls are TRBV20-1 and TRBJ2-2, with unresolved D. The length of the CDR3 is 12 residues. Germline V CDR1 and CDR2: DFQATT, SNEGSKA (reference sequence). Between the trimmed V and J ends, which lost 2 bases and 7 bases, there was a span of 8 bases. Here the CDR3 DNA reads TGCAGTGCTAGATTGGACCACGGGGAGCTGTTTTTT. Its protein product is CSARLDHGELFF.

This clonotype was observed at least ten times. This sequence joins TRBV6-6 and TRBJ1-5; D remains ambiguous. Trimming took off 6 bases at V and 1 base at J, with 7 bases between the two ends. The CDR3 is 13 amino acids. Germline V gene sequence: CDR1 MNHNY, CDR2 SVGAGI (reference sequence). In nucleotides, the CDR3 is TGTGCCAGCAGGGCTAACAGCAATCAGCCCCAGCATTTT. Translating gives CASRANSNQPQHF.

The sample holds many counts of this clonotype. This rearrangement joins TRBV7-2 to TRBJ2-3, with 8 bases fitting TRBD2. Germline V CDR1 and CDR2: SGHTA, FQGNSA. This CDR3 comprises 17 residues. The V and J ends lost 0 bases and 0 bases, in that order; junction bases with no gene match: 5. CDR3 DNA sequence: TGTGCCAGCAGCTTAGCCTTCGCGGGGGGCAGCACAGATACGCAGTATTTT. Protein sequence: CASSLAFAGGSTDTQYF.

In its sample, this clonotype was seen many times. The CDR3 DNA reads as TGCAGTGCTAGCCAGGAGAAGGTGGACGAGCAGTACGTC. Its protein product is CSASQEKVDEQYV. The chain carries TRBV20-1 and TRBJ2-7; D ambiguous. Trimming took 3 bases from V and 5 from J, leaving 14 bases between them. The CDR3 extends over 13 amino acids. Germline V gives CDR1 DFQATT, CDR2 SNEGSKA (reference sequence).

This clonotype was found a few times. The chain is built from TRBV7-8 and TRBJ1-5; no firm D call. Germline V gene lookup returns CDR1 SGHVS and CDR2 FQNEAQ. This CDR3 comprises 14 residues. Trimming pared 1 base from V and 5 bases from J, leaving 9 bases between. The DNA for the CDR3 is TGTGCCAGCAGCTTAGGAGGTAGGGATCAGCCCCAGCATTTT. Protein sequence: CASSLGGRDQPQHF.

This clonotype appeared many times. The V and J genes are TRBV6-5 and TRBJ2-7; tentatively, D is TRBD1 or TRBD2 (5 bases each). The CDR3 has 13 amino acids. V lost 8 bases and J lost 0, with 11 bases in between. Germline V gene sequence: CDR1 MNHEY, CDR2 SVGAGI. In DNA, the CDR3 is TGTGCCAGCTCCCGAGGGGCCTCCTACGAGCAGTACTTC. Protein product: CASSRGASYEQYF.

This clonotype was detected ten times or more. The V gene is TRBV20-1, the J gene TRBJ2-4; D remains unclear. The CDR3 is 13 amino acids. The germline V gene has CDR1 DFQATT and CDR2 SNEGSKA (reference sequence). Trimming left V 6 bases short and J 0 bases short, with 9 bases between. CDR3 sequence reads: CSAWELAKNIQYF. In nucleotides, the CDR3 is TGCAGTGCGTGGGAATTAGCCAAAAACATTCAGTACTTC.

The chain uses TRBV4-3 and TRBJ2-7; D is uncertain. This CDR3 region has 15 residues. CDR1 is LGHNA, CDR2 YSLEER, per germline. The V end was cut by 0 bases, the J end by 4 bases, with 13 bases between. The CDR3 DNA sequence: TGCGCCAGCAGCCAAGAGCCACGGGTACAGTACGAGCAGTACTTC. Translated, it gives CASSQEPRVQYEQYF.

This clonotype appeared many times. This chain connects TRBV25-1 to TRBJ2-5; D is undetermined. The CDR3 spans 15 residues. Per the germline V gene, CDR1 is MGHDK and CDR2 is SYGVNS. Between the trimmed V and J ends, which lost 1 base and 2 bases, there was a span of 11 bases. The CDR3 coding sequence is TGTGCCAGCAGTGAATGGAGAAAGGGACAAGAGACCCAGTACTTC. Protein product: CASSEWRKGQETQYF.

This clonotype was detected ten times or more. V gene TRBV20-1 combines with J gene TRBJ1-5; maybe TRBD1 (5 bases). Trimming removed 0 bases at V and 1 base at J, with 7 bases between. Germline V CDR1 and CDR2: DFQATT, SNEGSKA (reference sequence). This CDR3 has 14 amino acids. The CDR3 region is CSAREAGSNQPQHF. In DNA form, the CDR3 reads TGCAGTGCTAGAGAAGCAGGGAGCAATCAGCCCCAGCATTTT.

There are many counts of this clonotype. This chain joins TRBV10-3 and TRBJ1-2; D uncertain. Trimming removed 3 bases from V and 2 bases from J, with 1 base in between. The CDR3 is 11 amino acids. The germline V gene encodes CDR1 ENHRY and CDR2 SYGVKD. The CDR3 reads CAISDNYGYTF. CDR3 coding DNA: TGTGCCATCAGTGACAACTATGGCTACACCTTC.

The V and J genes are TRBV5-1 and TRBJ2-1; perhaps TRBD1 as D (5 bases). This CDR3 has 13 residues. The germline V gene encodes CDR1 SGHRS and CDR2 YFSETQ. V lost 0 bases and J lost 8, with 9 bases in between. CDR3 in amino acids: CASSLGQSDEQFF. The CDR3, as DNA: TGCGCCAGCAGCTTGGGACAGTCGGATGAGCAGTTCTTC. Full variable domain (missing parts from reference TRBV5-1 and TRBJ2-1): KAGVTQTPRYLIKTRGQQVTLSCSPISGHRSVSWYQQTPGQGLQFLFEYFSETQRNKGNFPGRFSGRQFSNSRSEMNVSTLELGDSALYLCASSLGQSDEQFFGPGTRLTVL.

In this sample, this clonotype turned up many times. This chain links TRBV12-3 or TRBV12-4 with TRBJ2-1, with D perhaps being TRBD1 or TRBD2 (6 bases each). Trimming left V 3 bases short and J 1 base short, with 10 bases between. This CDR3 is 15 amino acids long. The CDR3 sequence: CASSLSGASYNEQFF. The DNA for the CDR3 is TGTGCCAGCAGTTTGTCGGGGGCATCCTACAATGAGCAGTTCTTC.

The genes are TRBV12-3 or TRBV12-4 and TRBJ2-3; D may be TRBD2 (5 bases). Trimming removed 6 bases from V and 4 bases from J, with 11 bases in between. This CDR3 comprises 13 residues. CDR3 amino acids: CASRLLDSDTQYF. The CDR3 DNA is TGTGCCAGCAGACTACTAGATTCAGATACGCAGTATTTT.

This clonotype was found many times. V and J are TRBV7-3 and TRBJ2-5; D gene unclear. From germline, CDR1 is SGHTA and CDR2 FQGTGA. The CDR3 totals 14 residues. V lost 7 bases and J lost 0, with 12 bases in between. CDR3 in amino acids: CASKEADHQETQYF. The CDR3 DNA is TGTGCCAGCAAAGAGGCGGACCACCAAGAGACCCAGTACTTC.

This clonotype was found once. The V call is TRBV2, the J call TRBJ1-1; D remains ambiguous. The germline gives CDR1 SNHLY, CDR2 FYNNEI. The CDR3 covers 16 residues. V lost 6 bases and J lost 1, with 18 bases in between. The CDR3 protein is CASRQLPRTTNTEAFF. The CDR3, as DNA: TGTGCCAGCAGACAGCTCCCTCGGACTACGAACACTGAAGCTTTCTTT. The entire variable domain, with the rest obtained from reference TRBV2 and TRBJ1-1, is as follows: EPEVTQTPSHQVTQMGQEVILRCVPISNHLYFYWYRQILGQKVEFLVSFYNNEISEKSEIFDDQFSVERPDGSNFTLKIRSTKLEDSAMYFCASRQLPRTTNTEAFFGQGTRLTVV.